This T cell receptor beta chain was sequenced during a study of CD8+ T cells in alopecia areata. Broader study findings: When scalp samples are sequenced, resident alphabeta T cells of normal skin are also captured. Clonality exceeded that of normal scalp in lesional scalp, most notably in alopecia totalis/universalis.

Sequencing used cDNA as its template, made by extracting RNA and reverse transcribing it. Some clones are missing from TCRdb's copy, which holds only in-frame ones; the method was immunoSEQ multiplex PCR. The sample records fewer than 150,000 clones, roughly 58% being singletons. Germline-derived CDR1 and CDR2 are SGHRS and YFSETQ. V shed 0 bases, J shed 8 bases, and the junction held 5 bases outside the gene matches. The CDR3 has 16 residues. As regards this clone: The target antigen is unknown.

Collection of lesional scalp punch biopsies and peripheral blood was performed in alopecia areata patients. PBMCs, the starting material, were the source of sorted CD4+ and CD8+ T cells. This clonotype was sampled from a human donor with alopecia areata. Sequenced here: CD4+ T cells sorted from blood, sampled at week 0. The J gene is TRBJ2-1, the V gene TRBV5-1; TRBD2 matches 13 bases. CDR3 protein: CASSLVVTSGRYEQFF. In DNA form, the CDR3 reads TGCGCCAGCAGCTTGGTGGTGACTAGCGGGAGGTATGAGCAGTTCTTC.